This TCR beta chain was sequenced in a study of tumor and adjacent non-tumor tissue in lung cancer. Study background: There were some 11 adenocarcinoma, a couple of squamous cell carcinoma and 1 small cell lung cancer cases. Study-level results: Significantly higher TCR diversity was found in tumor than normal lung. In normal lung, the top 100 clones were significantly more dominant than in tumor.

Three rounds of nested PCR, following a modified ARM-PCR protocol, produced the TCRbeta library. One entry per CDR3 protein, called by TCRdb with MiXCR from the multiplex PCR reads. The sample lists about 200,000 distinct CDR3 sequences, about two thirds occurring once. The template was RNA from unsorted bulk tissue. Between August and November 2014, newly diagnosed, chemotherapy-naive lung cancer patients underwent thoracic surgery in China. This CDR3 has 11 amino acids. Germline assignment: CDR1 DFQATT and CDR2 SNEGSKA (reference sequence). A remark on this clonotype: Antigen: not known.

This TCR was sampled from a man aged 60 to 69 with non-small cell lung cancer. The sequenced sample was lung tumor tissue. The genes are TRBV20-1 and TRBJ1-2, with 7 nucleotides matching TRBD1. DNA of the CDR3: TGCTGTTCGACCGGGACAGCAGGCCACACCTTC. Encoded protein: CCSTGTAGHTF.